A single sample is the source of the 8 T cell receptor beta chains below, sequenced in a study of blood T cell repertoires in COVID-19 (dated by TCRdb to between 2020 and 2021). Libraries were built with the immunoSEQ multiplex PCR assay. TCRdb's version of the immuneACCESS table is confined to in-frame rearrangements and falls short of the full clone set. An unresolved V gene accounts for under half of the shortfall where checked; the remainder is of unknown origin. The sample data list around 150,000 clones, and over 70% of these were observed just once. More than 7% of the sample lies in the top ten. Sample: peripheral blood. These receptors all stem from an elderly woman with active or convalescent COVID-19.

This chain joins TRBV9 and TRBJ1-3; D not certain. The CDR3 consists of 14 residues. Looked up from germline, CDR1 is SGDLS and CDR2 is YYNGEE. Deletions cut 3 bases from V and 0 bases from J, with 7 bases between. CDR3 region: CASSGMSSGNTIYF. CDR3 nucleotide sequence: TGTGCCAGCAGCGGCATGAGCTCTGGAAACACCATATATTTT.

The chain is built from TRBV6-5 and TRBJ1-1, with unresolved D. V was trimmed by 0 bases and J by 4 bases, leaving 6 bases between them. Germline lookup yields CDR1 MNHEY and CDR2 SVGAGI. The CDR3 contains 13 residues. The CDR3 DNA reads as TGTGCCAGCAGTTACTCACGGAGCACTGAAGCTTTCTTT. Translating it yields CASSYSRSTEAFF.

The chain combines TRBV5-8 with TRBJ1-5; D call uncertain. Germline V lookup: CDR1 SGHTS, CDR2 YDEGEE. V lost 0 bases and J 0 bases, leaving 7 bases between the germline ends. CDR3 size: 15 residues. The CDR3 spells CASSLETNSNQPQHF. CDR3 sequence (DNA): TGTGCCAGCAGCTTGGAGACAAATAGCAATCAGCCCCAGCATTTT.

The rearrangement joins TRBV5-1 to TRBJ2-7; 9 nucleotides agree with TRBD1. V lost 4 bases to trimming and J lost 4 bases; unmatched junction nucleotides: 6. The CDR3 consists of 14 residues. Germline assignment: CDR1 SGHRS and CDR2 YFSETQ. The CDR3 loop is CASSRDRDIYEQYF. CDR3 DNA: TGCGCCAGCAGCCGGGACAGGGATATTTACGAGCAGTACTTC.

The rearrangement joins TRBV19 to TRBJ2-1; weak D call: TRBD1 (5 bases). Trimming cost V 3 bases and J 5 bases, with 14 bases left between them. In germline, CDR1 is LNHDA, CDR2 SQIVND (reference sequence). CDR3 length equals 15 residues. CDR3 protein: CASSMGSGYNNEQFF. Written as DNA, the CDR3 is TGTGCCAGTAGTATGGGATCAGGGTACAACAATGAGCAGTTCTTC.

The chain employs TRBV6-1 and TRBJ2-1; TRBD2 is a possible D gene (5 bases). Germline values: CDR1 MNHNS, CDR2 SASEGT. Trimming shortened V by 4 bases and J by 0 bases, and 13 bases separated the two germline ends. There are 16 residues in the CDR3. The CDR3 loop reads CASSGASYFSYNEQFF. CDR3 bases: TGTGCCAGCAGTGGGGCTAGCTACTTCTCCTACAATGAGCAGTTCTTC.

The chain employs TRBV4-2 and TRBJ2-1, with 11 bases lining up with TRBD2. CDR1 and CDR2 (germline): LGHNA, YNFKEQ. V was pared by 4 bases and J by 7 bases, with 12 bases of the junction left unmatched. The CDR3 length is 17 residues. The CDR3 DNA reads as TGTGCCAGCAGCCGGTTAGCGGGGGGGCGGGTAATTAATGAGCAGTTCTTC. This codes for CASSRLAGGRVINEQFF.

This rearrangement joins TRBV27 to TRBJ2-2; 7 bases match TRBD1. Germline V gene data show CDR1 as MNHEY and CDR2 as SMNVEV (reference sequence). The ends lost 4 bases at V and 1 base at J; junction bases unmatched: 3. The length of the CDR3 is 15 residues. CDR3 sequence (DNA): TGTGCCAGCAGTTCCCGGGACAGGAACACCGGGGAGCTGTTTTTT. Residues: CASSSRDRNTGELFF.